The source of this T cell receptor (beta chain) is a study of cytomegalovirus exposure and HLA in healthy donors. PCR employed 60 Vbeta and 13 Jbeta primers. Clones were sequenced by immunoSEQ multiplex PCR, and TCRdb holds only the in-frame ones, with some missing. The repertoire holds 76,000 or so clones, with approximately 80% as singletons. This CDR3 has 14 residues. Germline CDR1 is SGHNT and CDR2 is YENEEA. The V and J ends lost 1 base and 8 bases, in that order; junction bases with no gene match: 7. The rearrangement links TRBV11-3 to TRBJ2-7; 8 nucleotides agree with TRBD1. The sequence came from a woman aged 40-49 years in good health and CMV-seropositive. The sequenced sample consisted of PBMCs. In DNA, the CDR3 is TGTGCCAGCAGCTTAGCGGGACAGGTTACACAGCAGTACTTC. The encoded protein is CASSLAGQVTQQYF.